The T cell receptor (beta chain) under discussion was sequenced for a study of cytomegalovirus exposure and HLA in healthy donors. The study's findings and limits: Some V segments could not be told apart, so they were left out, TRBV6-2 and TRBV6-3 among them. A later analysis linked a missense variant in DCLRE1C to the trimming of TCR beta V and J genes. The study found most TCR sequences rare, yet found some public TCRs in many donors.

The PCR ran on 60 Vbeta and 13 Jbeta primers. Only in-frame clones appear in the TCRdb table, and some are missing; sequencing was by immunoSEQ multiplex PCR. This sample yields 150,000 or so clones, of which about 80% are seen a single time; roughly an eighth belongs to the top ten. Trimming took 3 bases from V and 4 from J, leaving 9 bases between them. Germline CDR1 is MDHEN and CDR2 is SYDVKM. The CDR3 sequence is 14 residues long. The donors comprised healthy bone marrow donors. In the case of this clone: The antigen is not known.

This chain connects TRBV28 to TRBJ2-2; D perhaps matches TRBD1 (6 bases). The sequenced sample was PBMCs. The origin of this receptor is a man aged 35-49 years in good health and CMV-seropositive. The CDR3 is CASSLRQATGELFF. CDR3 coding DNA: TGTGCCAGCAGTTTGAGACAGGCCACCGGGGAGCTGTTTTTT.